These 18 T cell receptor beta chains share one sample of origin, sequenced in a study of OX40 agonist ivuxolimab in advanced cancers. Generated by immunoSEQ multiplex PCR, the TCRdb table keeps only in-frame clones and is missing some. The data hold about 75,000 clones, with about 88% observed a single time. Here the sequenced sample was CD4+ or CD8+ T cells sorted from blood, taken in a trial of the OX40 agonist ivuxolimab. The receptors originated from an adult with an advanced solid tumor such as melanoma, head and neck, liver or kidney cancer.

The chain joins TRBV30 to TRBJ1-1; no definite D call. V was pared by 4 bases and J by 4 bases, with 7 bases between. The CDR3 is made up of 11 amino acids. The germline V gene encodes CDR1 GTSNPN and CDR2 SVGIG (reference sequence). The CDR3 is CAWNRPTEAFF. The CDR3 coding sequence is TGTGCCTGGAACCGACCCACTGAAGCTTTCTTT.

The count of this clone is one. The V call is TRBV23-1, the J call TRBJ1-2; D perhaps matches TRBD1 (6 bases). TRBV23-1 is an open reading frame whose function is uncertain. CDR3 size: 15 residues. V lost 2 bases to trimming and J lost 2 bases, with 12 bases between them. The CDR3 nucleotides are TGCGCCAGCAGTCAACGAAGACAGGCCAACTATGGCTACACCTTC. This gives the protein CASSQRRQANYGYTF.

The rearrangement uses TRBV19 and TRBJ2-5, with 9 nucleotides matching TRBD2. This CDR3 region has 15 residues. Germline CDR1 is LNHDA and CDR2 is SQIVND (reference sequence). V shed 8 bases and J 4 bases; nucleotides not matched to a gene: 11. The chain's CDR3 is CASRDRGGAGETQYF. CDR3 DNA: TGTGCCAGTCGGGACCGCGGGGGGGCCGGAGAGACCCAGTACTTC.

V is TRBV18 and J is TRBJ2-7; 8 bases map to TRBD1. CDR3 length: 13 residues. V gave up 5 bases and J gave up 7 bases; unmatched junction bases: 7. Germline V gene lookup returns CDR1 KGHSH and CDR2 LQKENI. The CDR3 loop is CASSSQDRAEQYF. In DNA, the CDR3 is TGTGCCAGCTCATCCCAGGACAGGGCTGAGCAGTACTTC.

This chain links TRBV28 with TRBJ2-3, with 12 bases fitting TRBD2. The CDR3 length is 18 residues. The junction had 9 bases not matched to a gene; V was cut back by 3 bases and J by 2 bases. Germline CDR1 reads MDHEN; CDR2 reads SYDVKM. This CDR3 reads CASSLPRLAGEFTDTQYF. The CDR3 region has the DNA TGTGCCAGCAGTTTGCCCAGACTAGCGGGGGAGTTCACAGATACGCAGTATTTT.

The rearrangement links TRBV6-1 to TRBJ2-7; TRBD2 is a possible D gene (6 bases). The CDR3 covers 16 residues. CDR1 and CDR2 (germline): MNHNS, SASEGT. Trimming removed 1 base at V and 9 bases at J, with 22 bases between. The chain's CDR3 is CASSEVGGTVLRGQYF. The DNA for the CDR3 is TGTGCCAGCAGTGAAGTTGGGGGGACGGTACTACGAGGGCAGTACTTC.

The chain carries TRBV29-1 and TRBJ1-1; the D gene is possibly TRBD1 (5 bases). CDR1 and CDR2 (germline): SQVTM, ANQGSEA. The CDR3 contains 15 residues. V lost 6 bases to trimming and J lost 3 bases, with 20 bases between them. In DNA, the CDR3 is TGCAGCGTAGTTACCGAGAGGGGCTGGTACACTGAAGCTTTCTTT. Protein product: CSVVTERGWYTEAFF. The variable domain in full, completed from reference TRBV29-1 and TRBJ1-1, reads SAVISQKPSRDICQRGTSLTIQCQVDSQVTMMFWYRQQPGQSLTLIATANQGSEATYESGFVIDKFPISRPNLTFSTLTVSNMSPEDSSIYLCSVVTERGWYTEAFFGQGTRLTVV.

V and J are TRBV10-3 and TRBJ2-1, with D possibly matching TRBD2 (6 bases). V was pared by 10 bases and J by 10 bases, with 17 bases between. This CDR3 is 12 amino acids long. The germline CDR1 and CDR2 sequences are ENHRY and SYGVKD. CDR3 in DNA: TGTGCCACCCAAGGAGGGTGGAACGAGCAGTTCTTC. It is translated as CATQGGWNEQFF.

This clone was detected once. This chain links TRBV19 with TRBJ1-2; D remains ambiguous. Trimming pared 7 bases from V and 4 bases from J, leaving 7 bases between. The CDR3 extends over 11 amino acids. CDR1 is LNHDA and CDR2 is SQIVND in the germline V gene (reference sequence). CDR3 region: CASTESYGYTF. Written as DNA, the CDR3 is TGTGCCAGTACCGAAAGCTATGGCTACACCTTC.

The rearrangement uses TRBV13 and TRBJ2-7; TRBD1 matches 8 bases. The CDR3 is 16 amino acids. The germline V gene has CDR1 PRHDT and CDR2 FYEKMQ (reference sequence). Germline trimming cut 4 bases from V and 2 bases from J; bases unmatched to any gene: 10. CDR3 DNA sequence: TGTGCCAGCAGCTCACCGACAGGGGACAGGCCCTACGAGCAGTACTTC. As protein: CASSSPTGDRPYEQYF. The variable domain in full, with the rest retrieved from reference TRBV13 and TRBJ2-7, is AAGVIQSPRHLIKEKRETATLKCYPIPRHDTVYWYQQGPGQDPQFLISFYEKMQSDKGSIPDRFSAQQFSDYHSELNMSSLELGDSALYFCASSSPTGDRPYEQYFGPGTRLTVT.

This sequence joins TRBV9 and TRBJ1-2; D remains unclear. This CDR3 contains 14 residues. Trimming removed 0 bases at V and 3 bases at J, with 9 bases between. Germline assignment: CDR1 SGDLS and CDR2 YYNGEE. CDR3 in DNA: TGTGCCAGCAGCGTAGCTGACGGATACTATGGCTACACCTTC. Protein: CASSVADGYYGYTF.

The V call is TRBV6-6, the J call TRBJ2-1; TRBD1 matches 10 bases. Per germline, CDR1 MNHNY and CDR2 SVGAGI (reference sequence). The junction had 9 bases not matched to a gene; V was cut back by 5 bases and J by 8 bases. CDR3 length equals 15 residues. The CDR3 DNA sequence: TGTGCCAGCAGTAGGGACAGGGGTGGTGGGCATGAGCAGTTCTTC. Translating gives CASSRDRGGGHEQFF.

The rearrangement uses TRBV19 and TRBJ1-1; D is uncertain. Between the trimmed V and J ends, which lost 6 bases and 4 bases, there was a span of 12 bases. The CDR3 runs 13 residues. Looked up from germline, CDR1 is LNHDA and CDR2 is SQIVND (reference sequence). This CDR3 reads CASRSGELTEAFF. Written as DNA, the CDR3 is TGTGCCAGTAGGTCCGGGGAGCTCACTGAAGCTTTCTTT.

The rearrangement uses TRBV7-9 and TRBJ2-7; 7 positions agree with TRBD1. CDR1 is SEHNR and CDR2 is FQNEAQ in the germline V gene (reference sequence). V shed 5 bases, J shed 3 bases, and the junction held 7 bases outside the gene matches. The CDR3 runs to 14 residues. The CDR3 coding sequence is TGTGCCAGCAGCCAAGAGGGGGCTTTCTACGAGCAGTACTTC. It yields the protein CASSQEGAFYEQYF.

J is TRBJ2-5 and V is TRBV9; D perhaps matches TRBD1 (5 bases). Germline CDR1 is SGDLS and CDR2 is YYNGEE. The CDR3 loop spans 14 amino acids. V was pared by 0 bases and J by 4 bases, with 10 bases between. The CDR3 here is CASSVGGSIETQYF. In DNA, the CDR3 is TGTGCCAGCAGCGTAGGGGGCTCGATAGAGACCCAGTACTTC.

The CDR3 spells CASSYSSRGSYEQYF. DNA of the CDR3: TGTGCCAGCAGTTACTCGAGTCGTGGCTCCTACGAGCAGTACTTC. The genes are TRBV6-5 and TRBJ2-7, with D uncertain. The CDR3 sequence is 15 residues long. CDR1 MNHEY and CDR2 SVGAGI come from the germline V gene. The germline V and J ends were trimmed by 0 bases and 0 bases, with 9 bases remaining between them.

The V call is TRBV5-1, the J call TRBJ1-2; 7 bases are a match to TRBD1. The CDR3 extends over 15 amino acids. V was pared by 1 base and J by 2 bases, with 5 bases of the junction left unmatched. Germline V gives CDR1 SGHRS, CDR2 YFSETQ. The DNA of the CDR3 is TGCGCCAGCAGCTTGAGGGGACAGCCAAACTATGGCTACACCTTC. Its protein is CASSLRGQPNYGYTF.

The chain is built from TRBV7-3 and TRBJ1-6; D might be TRBD1 (6 bases). This CDR3 contains 15 residues. Per the germline V gene, CDR1 is SGHTA and CDR2 is FQGTGA. The V end lost 2 bases, the J end lost 9 bases, and 14 bases lay between the germline ends. The CDR3 loop reads CASSLRGGSVSPLHF. The CDR3 DNA follows: TGTGCCAGCAGCTTACGAGGGGGAAGCGTTTCACCCCTCCACTTT.